This entry describes one T cell receptor beta chain. Its antigen is currently not known. One base away there is no much larger clone; base qualities are not given. Another Seattle source contributed samples from volunteer blood donors who had recovered from COVID-19. Each collaborating institution followed its own protocols to collect whole blood in K2EDTA tubes. For TCRbeta analysis, collaborators shipped samples as frozen whole blood, isolated PBMCs, or DNA extracted from either of those sample types. This entry is derived from a study of blood T cell repertoires in COVID-19 (dated by TCRdb to about 2020). Turning to the overall study: Samples from collaborators originated in the United States, Italy and Spain and spanned both the acute and convalescent phases of COVID-19. Samples were obtained from the ongoing ImmuneRACE study (first 160 participants) and from about 1,300 subjects provided by 6 global collaborators. Where HLA class I and class II types were available, the types were taken from metadata supplied by the sample provider, not from assay-based typing. The repertoires were released in a freely available public database meant as a resource for research on the immune response to SARS-CoV-2. Deeply sampled blood TCRbeta repertoires from subjects exposed to, actively infected with, or recovered from COVID-19 were included in the dataset. Nearly every sample came with metadata listing a de-identified subject ID, COVID-19 status, age in years and sex. The prospective study material was composed of cDNA or gDNA derived from T cells, B-cell-depleted T cells, or PBMCs. What the study reported, not specific to this receptor: The quantity of clinical and demographic metadata differed by source and by participant and was supplied without curation.

TCRbeta CDR3 regions were amplified from genomic DNA using the immunoSEQ Assay, a bias-controlled multiplex PCR. In the paper's pipeline: The number of nucleated cells in each sample was estimated by amplification of reference gene primers within the assay. To quantify the absolute abundance of each unique TCRbeta CDR3 rearrangement, sequence reads were collapsed and filtered. Productive Simpson clonality was computed per sample as the square root of Simpson's diversity index over productive rearrangements. What TCRdb holds here is the immuneACCESS table cut down to in-frame rearrangements. Part of the clones is not present; checked against another copy, under half of the missing clones reflect an unresolved V gene, and the others are unexplained. The DNA gave D and trimming, while V, J and clone size come from that table. For this sample the table gives 200,000 to 250,000 clones, of which around 84% were detected only once. Roughly 5% of the sample is taken by the ten largest.

The sequencing sample was made of peripheral blood. The sequence was obtained from a woman aged 55-69 years who had recovered from COVID-19.

The CDR3 here reads CASGQQGADTIYF. At the DNA level, the sequence is TGTGCTAGTGGTCAACAGGGGGCTGACACCATATATTTT. The V and J segments used are TRBV12-5 and TRBJ1-3, with 9 junctional bases fitting TRBD1. The germline V gene provides CDR1 LGHNT and CDR2 FRNRAP. Clipping removes 5 bases from V and 8 bases from J, with 4 as the unmatched junction base count. The CDR3 runs 13 amino acids, cysteine and phenylalanine included. Only the CDR3 part of the read is kept: 39 bases, read in frame from the first base.